These 30 T cell receptor beta chains share one sample of origin, sequenced in a study of OX40 agonist ivuxolimab in advanced cancers. TCRdb keeps only in-frame clones here, not all; method: immunoSEQ multiplex PCR. The table lists about 79,000 clones, 75% to 95% of them singletons. The sample here was CD4+ or CD8+ T cells sorted from blood, taken in a trial of the OX40 agonist ivuxolimab. The receptors shown here come from an adult with an advanced solid tumor such as melanoma, head and neck, liver or kidney cancer.

The V gene is TRBV28, the J gene TRBJ1-1; perhaps TRBD1 as D (6 bases). CDR1 MDHEN and CDR2 SYDVKM come from the germline V gene. V lost 8 bases to trimming and J lost 1 base, with 8 bases between them. The CDR3 totals 12 residues. The CDR3 reads CASGGQNTEAFF. CDR3 DNA sequence: TGTGCCAGCGGGGGACAGAACACTGAAGCTTTCTTT. Variable domain in full (rest from reference TRBV28 and TRBJ1-1): DVKVTQSSRYLVKRTGEKVFLECVQDMDHENMFWYRQDPGLGLRLIYFSYDVKMKEKGDIPEGYSVSREKKERFSLILESASTNQTSMYLCASGGQNTEAFFGQGTRLTVV.

This clone was seen only a few times. This sequence joins TRBV27 and TRBJ1-4, with 9 bases fitting TRBD1. The CDR3 length is 13 residues. Germline values: CDR1 MNHEY, CDR2 SMNVEV (reference sequence). With 3 bases clipped from V and 7 bases from J, the junction kept 0 bases outside the gene matches. Here the CDR3 reads CASSLTGGEKLFF. The CDR3 DNA sequence: TGTGCCAGCAGTTTGACAGGGGGTGAAAAACTGTTTTTT.

This clone was counted a few times. This rearrangement joins TRBV19 to TRBJ1-1; 7 bases line up with TRBD1. The length of the CDR3 is 15 residues. The germline gives CDR1 LNHDA, CDR2 SQIVND (reference sequence). J gave up 7 bases and V 7 bases, and 15 bases lay outside the gene matches. The CDR3 DNA reads TGTGCCAGTACCAAATTTCCCCAGGGGGTCGGTGAAGCTTTCTTT. It encodes CASTKFPQGVGEAFF.

The CDR3 protein is CASSFLSGGWTDTQYF. DNA of the CDR3: TGTGCCAGCAGCTTTCTCTCCGGGGGGTGGACAGATACGCAGTATTTT. This rearrangement joins TRBV5-4 to TRBJ2-3, with TRBD2 matching 7 bases. Germline loops: CDR1 SGHNT, CDR2 YYREEE (reference sequence). V dropped 2 bases and J dropped 3; count of bases not matched to a gene: 9. The CDR3 is 16 amino acids.

J is TRBJ2-1 and V is TRBV5-1, with TRBD1 matching over 7 bases. CDR3 length equals 17 residues. Per the germline V gene, CDR1 is SGHRS and CDR2 is YFSETQ. V was pared by 0 bases and J by 4 bases, with 10 bases of the junction left unmatched. The CDR3 spells CASSLEFRGTAYNEQFF. The CDR3, as DNA: TGCGCCAGCAGCTTGGAATTCAGGGGGACAGCTTACAATGAGCAGTTCTTC.

The chain is built from TRBV30 and TRBJ2-2; 8 bases map to TRBD1. The CDR3 is made up of 14 amino acids. Germline V gene data show CDR1 as GTSNPN and CDR2 as SVGIG (reference sequence). V was clipped by 0 bases and J by 6 bases; unmatched bases: 3. CDR3 protein: CAWSVLQGAGELFF. The CDR3 region has the DNA TGTGCCTGGAGTGTACTACAGGGGGCCGGGGAGCTGTTTTTT.

The chain links TRBV5-1 to TRBJ2-3, with 7 bases aligning to TRBD2. Per germline, CDR1 SGHRS and CDR2 YFSETQ. The CDR3 spans 14 residues. V lost 10 bases, J lost 5 bases, and 13 bases stayed unmatched. Written as DNA, the CDR3 is TGCGCCGGGTCGGCAGCGGGATCCAAAGATACGCAGTATTTT. Protein product: CAGSAAGSKDTQYF.

This chain uses TRBV19 with TRBJ2-5; 12 bases match TRBD2. This CDR3 comprises 15 residues. Germline V gene data show CDR1 as LNHDA and CDR2 as SQIVND (reference sequence). After removal of 6 bases from V and 5 bases from J, the junction contained 7 bases not matched to a gene. CDR3 DNA: TGTGCCAGTAGGACTAGCGGGAGTCCGGGGGAGACCCAGTACTTC. Its protein product is CASRTSGSPGETQYF. Full variable domain (remainder filled in from reference TRBV19 and TRBJ2-5): DGGITQSPKYLFRKEGQNVTLSCEQNLNHDAMYWYRQDPGQGLRLIYYSQIVNDFQKGDIAEGYSVSREKKESFPLTVTSAQKNPTAFYLCASRTSGSPGETQYFGPGTRLLVL.

On this clone itself: The same CDR3 can be traced to other DNA sequences in this sample. The chain employs TRBV28 and TRBJ1-2, with D hard to call. Germline V gene data show CDR1 as MDHEN and CDR2 as SYDVKM. The CDR3 loop spans 10 amino acids. CDR3 residues: CASWNYGYTF. The DNA for the CDR3 is TGTGCTAGCTGGAACTATGGCTACACCTTC.

The gene calls are TRBV5-1 and TRBJ2-5, with 16 bases matching TRBD2. This CDR3 contains 16 residues. CDR1 is SGHRS and CDR2 is YFSETQ in the germline V gene. The V gene end was trimmed by 4 bases and the J gene end by 5 bases; junction bases not matched to a gene: 5. CDR3 nucleotides: TGCGCCAGCAGCGTCGGGACTAGCGGGAGGGGTGAGACCCAGTACTTC. Translating it yields CASSVGTSGRGETQYF.

The V and J genes are TRBV5-1 and TRBJ1-2; possible D gene TRBD1, 6 bases. With 0 bases removed from V and 5 bases from J, the gap between germline ends came to 23 bases. This CDR3 region has 18 residues. The germline gives CDR1 SGHRS, CDR2 YFSETQ. CDR3 sequence reads: CASSLAGMGGQEGYGYTF. CDR3 bases: TGCGCCAGCAGCTTGGCTGGAATGGGGGGGCAAGAAGGGTATGGCTACACCTTC.

The J gene is TRBJ2-1, the V gene TRBV27; D not resolved. Germline V lookup: CDR1 MNHEY, CDR2 SMNVEV (reference sequence). V was pared by 3 bases and J by 6 bases, with 3 bases between. The CDR3 has 11 residues. In nucleotides, the CDR3 is TGTGCCAGCAGTTTGTTCAATGAGCAGTTCTTC. Translating it yields CASSLFNEQFF.

Only one count was recorded for this clone. The chain uses TRBV7-4 and TRBJ1-5; no definite D call. Germline CDR1 SGHVT, CDR2 SQSDAQ. The V end lost 7 bases, the J end lost 6 bases, and 25 bases lay between the germline ends. This CDR3 is 17 amino acids long. The CDR3 spells CASNTTPTSYGCQPQHF. CDR3 nucleotide sequence: TGTGCCAGCAACACCACCCCGACATCTTATGGATGTCAGCCCCAGCATTTT.

This clone was seen a few times. The rearrangement uses TRBV15 and TRBJ2-7; the D gene is possibly TRBD2 (6 bases). V gave up 0 bases and J gave up 6 bases, with 12 bases separating them. Germline V lookup: CDR1 LNHNV, CDR2 YYDKDF (reference sequence). The CDR3 has 14 residues. The CDR3 DNA is TGTGCCACCAGCAGAGATCACGCGGGGACCGAGCAGTACTTC. It translates to CATSRDHAGTEQYF.

This clone occurred once. V and J are TRBV4-1 and TRBJ1-4; no clear D. V was trimmed by 3 bases and J by 7 bases, leaving 12 bases between them. Germline V CDR1 and CDR2: MGHRA, YSYEKL. The CDR3 length is 14 residues. Here the CDR3 reads CASSHGSLSEKLFF. The CDR3 DNA sequence: TGCGCCAGCAGCCACGGAAGTCTCAGTGAAAAACTGTTTTTT.

The chain carries TRBV9 and TRBJ2-1; perhaps TRBD2 as D (6 bases). Germline values: CDR1 SGDLS, CDR2 YYNGEE. Trimming shortened V by 4 bases and J by 6 bases, and 17 bases separated the two germline ends. This CDR3 is built from 15 residues. The CDR3 loop reads CASSPTGTPPNEQFF. CDR3 nucleotide sequence: TGTGCCAGCAGCCCAACCGGGACTCCGCCCAATGAGCAGTTCTTC.

The V gene is TRBV7-3, the J gene TRBJ2-3; TRBD2 matches at 11 bases. The germline V gene encodes CDR1 SGHTA and CDR2 FQGTGA. This CDR3 has 18 amino acids. V trimming: 1 base; J trimming: 1 base; junction bases outside the gene matches: 7. This chain's CDR3 is CASSLNVLAGVGTDTQYF. The CDR3 nucleotides read TGTGCCAGCAGCTTAAATGTACTAGCGGGAGTAGGCACAGATACGCAGTATTTT.

This rearrangement joins TRBV9 to TRBJ2-7; 10 nucleotides agree with TRBD2. This CDR3 contains 15 residues. Trimming removed 4 bases from V and 0 bases from J; junction bases left unmatched: 4. CDR1 and CDR2 (germline): SGDLS, YYNGEE. CDR3 sequence: CASSLASGSSYEQYF. The CDR3, as DNA: TGTGCCAGCAGCCTTGCTAGCGGGAGCTCCTACGAGCAGTACTTC.

The chain has TRBV5-5 and TRBJ1-2; no definite D call. The V and J ends lost 2 bases and 8 bases respectively, with 10 bases between them. Germline V gives CDR1 SGHKS, CDR2 YYEKEE (reference sequence). The CDR3 sequence is 12 residues long. This CDR3 reads CASSFLGAGYTF. The CDR3 DNA follows: TGTGCCAGCAGCTTCTTGGGAGCCGGCTACACCTTC. Full variable domain (outside the CDR3, taken from reference TRBV5-5 and TRBJ1-2): DAGVTQSPTHLIKTRGQQVTLRCSPISGHKSVSWYQQVLGQGPQFIFQYYEKEERGRGNFPDRFSARQFPNYSSELNVNALLLGDSALYLCASSFLGAGYTFGSGTRLTVV.

This sequence joins TRBV5-1 and TRBJ2-7, with D tentatively TRBD2 (6 bases). V lost 4 bases to trimming and J lost 0 bases, with 11 bases between them. The CDR3 has 14 residues. Germline V CDR1 and CDR2: SGHRS, YFSETQ. The CDR3 is CASSPWGDSYEQYF. CDR3 sequence (DNA): TGCGCCAGCAGCCCTTGGGGGGACTCCTACGAGCAGTACTTC.

The chain carries TRBV5-1 and TRBJ2-1; D uncertain. The CDR3 covers 15 residues. Germline CDR1 and CDR2: SGHRS and YFSETQ. Trimming removed 2 bases at V and 4 bases at J, with 13 bases between. The CDR3 DNA follows: TGCGCCAGCAGCTTTGACTCTACGAGGTACAATGAGCAGTTCTTC. Its protein product is CASSFDSTRYNEQFF.

This sequence joins TRBV15 and TRBJ2-5; 9 nucleotides match TRBD1. The better agreement between TRBJ2-7 and the DNA end casts doubt on the J call. Germline lookup yields CDR1 LNHNV and CDR2 YYDKDF (reference sequence). CDR3 size: 18 residues. As DNA, the CDR3 is TGTGCCACCAGCAGAGATCCAAACACAGGACAGGGGTCCCACGAGCAGTACTTC. It translates to CATSRDPNTGQGSHEQYF.

The rearrangement joins TRBV4-2 to TRBJ2-3; 13 bases are a match to TRBD2. After removal of 4 bases from V and 6 bases from J, the junction contained 13 bases not matched to a gene. Germline V CDR1 and CDR2: LGHNA, YNFKEQ. This CDR3 comprises 18 residues. Here the CDR3 reads CASSPGTSGVVSADTQYF. The DNA of the CDR3 is TGTGCCAGCAGCCCAGGGACTAGCGGGGTAGTCAGTGCGGATACGCAGTATTTT.

The chain carries TRBV6-5 and TRBJ1-1, with D hard to call. Trimming took 3 bases from V and 5 from J, leaving 19 bases between them. This CDR3 comprises 16 residues. Germline CDR1 reads MNHEY; CDR2 reads SVGAGI. The CDR3 loop reads CASSYFGRTLGTEAFF. CDR3 nucleotides: TGTGCCAGCAGTTATTTCGGAAGGACGCTTGGGACTGAAGCTTTCTTT.

This chain connects TRBV6-6 to TRBJ2-2, with a weak D call TRBD2 (5 bases). The CDR3 is 13 residues long. CDR1 is MNHNY and CDR2 is SVGAGI in the germline V gene (reference sequence). Trimming left V 6 bases short and J 4 bases short, with 9 bases between. CDR3 in DNA: TGTGCCAGCAGGAAGGACTTCACCGGGGAGCTGTTTTTT. Protein product: CASRKDFTGELFF.

This chain connects TRBV5-5 to TRBJ2-7; a possible D gene is TRBD1 (6 bases). The V gene's germline CDR1 is SGHKS and CDR2 YYEKEE (reference sequence). V dropped 7 bases and J dropped 0 bases, with 11 bases sitting between them. This CDR3 region has 13 residues. CDR3: CASETGPSYEQYF. CDR3 DNA sequence: TGTGCCAGCGAGACAGGACCCTCCTACGAGCAGTACTTC.

The chain carries TRBV18 and TRBJ2-1; TRBD2 agrees at 10 bases. This CDR3 has 16 amino acids. Germline CDR1 reads KGHSH; CDR2 reads LQKENI. V trimming: 5 bases; J trimming: 7 bases; junction bases outside the gene matches: 11. The CDR3 sequence is CASSSRPSGSRNEQFF. The DNA of the CDR3 is TGTGCCAGCTCATCTAGACCTAGCGGGAGCCGGAATGAGCAGTTCTTC.

The V gene is TRBV9, the J gene TRBJ2-7; 9 nucleotides line up with TRBD2. Trimming at V came to 4 bases and at J to 2 bases, leaving 16 bases not matched to a gene. Germline CDR1 is SGDLS and CDR2 is YYNGEE. The CDR3 is made up of 18 amino acids. CDR3 amino acids: CASSPSGLASPPTYEQYF. CDR3 coding DNA: TGTGCCAGCAGCCCAAGTGGACTAGCGTCTCCCCCTACCTACGAGCAGTACTTC.

The chain uses TRBV9 and TRBJ1-1, with D unclear. This CDR3 contains 14 residues. Germline V gives CDR1 SGDLS, CDR2 YYNGEE. V was pared by 0 bases and J by 5 bases, with 11 bases between. CDR3 sequence reads: CASSVGLLGTEAFF. Here the CDR3 DNA reads TGTGCCAGCAGCGTAGGGCTACTAGGGACTGAAGCTTTCTTT.

This chain connects TRBV6-1 to TRBJ2-5, with no clear D. Near its end, the DNA agrees better with TRBJ2-7, so the J call may be wrong. CDR1 and CDR2 from the germline V gene are MNHNS and SASEGT. The CDR3 is 13 residues long. The CDR3 region has the DNA TGTGCCAGCATCATGTGGCGTGGCTACGAGCAGTACTTC. It yields the protein CASIMWRGYEQYF.